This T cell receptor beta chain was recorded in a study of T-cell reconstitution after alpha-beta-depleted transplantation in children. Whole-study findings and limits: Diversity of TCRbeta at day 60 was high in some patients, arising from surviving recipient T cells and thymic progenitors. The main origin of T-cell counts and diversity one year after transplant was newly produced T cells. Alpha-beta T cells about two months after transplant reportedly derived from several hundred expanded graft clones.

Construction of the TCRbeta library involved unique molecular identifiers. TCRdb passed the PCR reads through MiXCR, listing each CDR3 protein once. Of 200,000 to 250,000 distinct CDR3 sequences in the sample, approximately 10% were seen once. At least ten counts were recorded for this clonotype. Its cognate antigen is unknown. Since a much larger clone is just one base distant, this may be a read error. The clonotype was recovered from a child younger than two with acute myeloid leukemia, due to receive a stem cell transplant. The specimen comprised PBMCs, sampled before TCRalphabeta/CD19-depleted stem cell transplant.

The CDR3 reads CASSYGQSTEAFF. The CDR3 DNA is TGTGCCAGCAGTTACGGACAGTCCACTGAAGCTTTCTTT. The chain links TRBV12-3 or TRBV12-4 to TRBJ1-1; possible D gene TRBD1, 6 bases. Trimming pared 4 bases from V and 4 bases from J, leaving 10 bases between. The CDR3 runs to 13 residues.